What follows describes a single T cell receptor beta chain. The antigen remains unidentified. Negative isolation was used for CD8+ and CD4+ T cells and FACS enrichment for TEMRA cells. This specimen comes from a study of CD8 T cells in Susac syndrome. Whole-study results and caveats: Individuals included in the TCR sequencing and HLA analysis were acknowledged by the study to be relatively few in number.

This CDR3 contains 14 residues. Germline V lookup: CDR1 SEHNR, CDR2 FQNEAQ (reference sequence). The V gene lost 2 bases and the J gene lost 5 bases, with 10 bases spanning the gap. After extraction with the RNeasy kit, about 0.5 to 1 ug of the RNA was reverse transcribed using random hexamers. Multiplex immunoSEQ PCR targeted 54 Vbeta and 13 Jbeta TCR beta segments. TCRdb reprocessed the immunoSEQ multiplex PCR reads with MiXCR, giving one entry per CDR3 protein. The data contain about 210,000 distinct CDR3 sequences, about 95% of them singletons. The sample comprised CD4+ T cells from PBMCs. This sequence originates from a human donor in good health. The chain combines TRBV7-9 with TRBJ1-5; D might be TRBD1 (5 bases). The CDR3 protein is CASSLQGADQPQHF. The CDR3 nucleotides are TGTGCCAGCAGCTTACAAGGGGCGGATCAGCCCCAGCATTTT.